This record concerns one T cell receptor beta chain sequence. Its antigen is not identified. These data are taken from a study of T cell responses to AZD1222 COVID-19 vaccine. Study context: Pooled samples include second doses given at about 4 or 12 weeks. Study-level points and caveats: Baseline serostatus was positive in only six or seven AZD1222 recipients. Donors were mostly white British, more females; clonal diversity possibly underestimated. It was only after the peak T cell response that any repertoires were sampled.

Clones were read by immunoSEQ multiplex PCR, and TCRdb kept only the in-frame ones, dropping some. This sample has some 200,000 clones; 85% to 90% occur once, and the top ten carry roughly 6%. The junction had 7 bases not matched to a gene; V was cut back by 11 bases and J by 0 bases. Germline CDR1 is SGHTA and CDR2 is FQGNSA. CDR3 length equals 15 residues. The receptor was isolated from an adult in good health. The chain combines TRBV7-2 with TRBJ2-2; 9 bases agree with TRBD1. Sample: peripheral blood, taken on day 0 of AZD1222 vaccination. CDR3 nucleotides: TGTGCCGGGGGACAGGGTCAAGCGAACACCGGGGAGCTGTTTTTT. Protein product: CAGGQGQANTGELFF.